This T cell receptor beta chain was found in a study of blood T cell repertoires in COVID-19. On the study more broadly: The United States, Italy and Spain were the sources of the acute and convalescent COVID-19 samples.

The CDR3 has 14 amino acids. Trimming pared 0 bases from V and 8 bases from J, leaving 13 bases between. Germline CDR1 and CDR2: LNHNV and YYDKDF (reference sequence). Per the original data handling: It was from reference gene primer amplification that nucleated cell counts were estimated. Only in-frame clones appear in the TCRdb table, and some are missing; sequencing was by immunoSEQ multiplex PCR. V and J calls and clone size are copied from that table; D and trimming were computed from the DNA. The sample carries more than 35,000 clones, over 80% recorded once. The rearrangement uses TRBV15 and TRBJ1-2; a weak D match, TRBD1 (6 bases). The source is a woman of 80 years or more with acute or convalescent COVID-19. Sequencing input: peripheral blood. Here the CDR3 DNA reads TGTGCCACCAGCAGAGAAACAGGGCTTTCGGGCTACACCTTC. As protein: CATSRETGLSGYTF.